This record covers a single T cell receptor (beta chain). The clone's antigen remains unknown. No base-level quality is on record; no much larger clone is a single base apart. Library creation used the immunoSEQ multiplex PCR assay. TCRdb provides this immuneACCESS table in a form limited to in-frame rearrangements. Some clones are lacking; in checked studies, under half of them reflect an unresolved V gene, and why the rest are absent is not known. The sample records 100,000 to 150,000 clones, over 80% of which are singletons. The ten largest account for about 0.6% of the sample. These data are taken from a study of control samples from healthy donors and cancer patients (dated by TCRdb to 2020 to 2022). The V and J ends are trimmed by 4 bases and 2 bases, leaving 12 bases between them. CDR3 length: 14 amino acids, cysteine to phenylalanine. Solely the CDR3 DNA is kept, with 42 bases framed from the first base. Per the germline V gene, MGHDK is the CDR1 and SYGVNS is the CDR2.

The source of this sequence is a man at least 80 years old with head and neck cancer. Sequencing was performed on PBMCs. This chain is built from TRBV25-1 and TRBJ2-7; the D gene is unclear. CDR3 protein: CASSVGLGAYEQYF. The DNA reads as follows: TGTGCCAGCAGTGTAGGCCTCGGAGCCTACGAGCAGTACTTC.